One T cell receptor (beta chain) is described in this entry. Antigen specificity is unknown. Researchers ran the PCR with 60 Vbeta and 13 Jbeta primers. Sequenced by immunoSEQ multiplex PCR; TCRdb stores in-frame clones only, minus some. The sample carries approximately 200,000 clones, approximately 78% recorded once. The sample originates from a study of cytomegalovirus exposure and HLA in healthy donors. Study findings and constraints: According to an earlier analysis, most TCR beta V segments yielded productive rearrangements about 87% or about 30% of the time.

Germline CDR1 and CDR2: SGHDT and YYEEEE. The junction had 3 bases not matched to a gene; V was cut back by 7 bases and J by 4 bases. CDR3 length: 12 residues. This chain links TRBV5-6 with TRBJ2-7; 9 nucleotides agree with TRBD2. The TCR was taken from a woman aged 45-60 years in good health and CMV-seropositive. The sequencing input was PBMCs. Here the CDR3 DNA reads TGTGCCAGCGGCGGGAGGGGATACGAGCAGTACTTC. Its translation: CASGGRGYEQYF. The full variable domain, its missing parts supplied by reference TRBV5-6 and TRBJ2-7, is DAGVTQSPTHLIKTRGQQVTLRCSPKSGHDTVSWYQQALGQGPQFIFQYYEEEERQRGNFPDRFSGHQFPNYSSELNVNALLLGDSALYLCASGGRGYEQYFGPGTRLTVT.